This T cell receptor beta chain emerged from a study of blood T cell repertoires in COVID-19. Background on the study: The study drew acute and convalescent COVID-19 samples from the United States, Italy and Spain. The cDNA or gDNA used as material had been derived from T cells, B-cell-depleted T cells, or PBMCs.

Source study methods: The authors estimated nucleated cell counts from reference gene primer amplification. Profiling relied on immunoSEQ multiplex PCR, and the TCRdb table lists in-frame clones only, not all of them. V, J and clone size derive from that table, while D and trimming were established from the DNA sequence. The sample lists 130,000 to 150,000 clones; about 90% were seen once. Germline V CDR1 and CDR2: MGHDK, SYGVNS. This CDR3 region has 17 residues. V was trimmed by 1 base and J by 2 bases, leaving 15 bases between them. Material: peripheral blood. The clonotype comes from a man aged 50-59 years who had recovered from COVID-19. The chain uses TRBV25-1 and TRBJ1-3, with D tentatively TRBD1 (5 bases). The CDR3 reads CASSELAPGQPGNTIYF. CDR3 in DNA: TGTGCCAGCAGTGAATTGGCCCCCGGACAACCTGGAAACACCATATATTTT.